Presented here are 10 T cell receptor beta chains from one specimen sequenced in a study of T cell responses to AZD1222 COVID-19 vaccine. Here immunoSEQ multiplex PCR was the method, and the copy in TCRdb shows in-frame clones only, minus some. Among 50,000 to 55,000 clones listed, approximately 84% were seen once. This sample comprised peripheral blood, obtained on day 0 of AZD1222 vaccination. Receptors originate from an adult in good health.

The CDR3 protein is CASSQPGLTLVGDYEQYF. In DNA form, the CDR3 reads TGTGCCAGCAGCCAGCCGGGACTGACCTTAGTGGGGGACTACGAGCAGTACTTC. The V call is TRBV5-6, the J call TRBJ2-7; TRBD2 might be the D (6 bases). CDR1 is SGHDT and CDR2 is YYEEEE in the germline V gene. This CDR3 region has 18 residues. Trimming pared 4 bases from V and 3 bases from J, leaving 26 bases between.

V is TRBV14 and J is TRBJ1-1; a weak D match, TRBD1 (5 bases). With 1 base removed from V and 1 base from J, the gap between germline ends came to 7 bases. The CDR3 has 14 amino acids. Germline loops: CDR1 SGHDN, CDR2 FVKESK. The CDR3 DNA follows: TGTGCCAGCAGCCAAGGGACAACGAACACTGAAGCTTTCTTT. Amino acids: CASSQGTTNTEAFF.

The rearrangement links TRBV28 to TRBJ2-1; the D gene is possibly TRBD2 (6 bases). Germline CDR1 MDHEN, CDR2 SYDVKM. The CDR3 is 16 amino acids. Trimming stripped 5 bases from V and 2 bases from J, with 16 bases between. CDR3: CASSRRLVGTYNEQFF. In DNA form, the CDR3 reads TGTGCCAGCAGTCGCCGACTAGTCGGAACCTACAATGAGCAGTTCTTC.

The rearrangement joins TRBV3-1 (or the pseudogene TRBV3-2) to TRBJ2-3; unclear D gene. Germline V lookup: CDR1 LGHDT, CDR2 YNNKEL (reference sequence). V dropped 1 base and J dropped 2 bases, with 10 bases sitting between them. The CDR3 loop spans 15 amino acids. The CDR3 DNA follows: TGTGCCAGCAGCCAAGGACCCCTCCCCACAGATACGCAGTATTTT. Translation gives CASSQGPLPTDTQYF.

The gene calls are TRBV12-3 or TRBV12-4 and TRBJ1-6; D not resolved. The CDR3 length is 13 residues. The V and J ends lost 3 bases and 7 bases respectively, with 7 bases between them. The CDR3 sequence: CASSFTRNSPLHF. CDR3 bases: TGTGCCAGCAGTTTTACGAGGAATTCACCCCTCCACTTT.

This chain links TRBV7-9 with TRBJ1-5; D not certain. CDR1 is SEHNR and CDR2 is FQNEAQ in the germline V gene (reference sequence). With 1 base removed from V and 7 bases from J, the gap between germline ends came to 11 bases. The CDR3 consists of 14 residues. The CDR3 reads CASSLGGVGQPQHF. Written as DNA, the CDR3 is TGTGCCAGCAGCTTAGGGGGAGTGGGCCAGCCCCAGCATTTT.

The CDR3 spells CATSVGWRQPQHF. CDR3 coding DNA: TGTGCCACCAGTGTAGGCTGGAGGCAGCCCCAGCATTTT. The chain joins TRBV24-1 to TRBJ1-5; no definite D call. The CDR3 is made up of 13 amino acids. Trimming took 5 bases from V and 7 from J, leaving 11 bases between them. The germline CDR1 and CDR2 sequences are KGHDR and SFDVKD.

J is TRBJ2-3 and V is TRBV12-3 or TRBV12-4; D is unresolved. Deletions cut 3 bases from V and 6 bases from J, with 10 bases between. The CDR3 is 13 residues long. The CDR3 protein is CASSLVLGDTQYF. Written as DNA, the CDR3 is TGTGCCAGCAGTTTGGTGTTGGGGGATACGCAGTATTTT.

The chain uses TRBV7-8 and TRBJ1-2, with D maybe TRBD1 (5 bases). Between the trimmed V and J ends, which lost 1 base and 2 bases, there was a span of 14 bases. This CDR3 is 16 amino acids long. Germline-derived CDR1 and CDR2 are SGHVS and FQNEAQ. DNA of the CDR3: TGTGCCAGCAGCTTAGGGCGACGGTGGGGCAACTATGGCTACACCTTC. This sequence encodes CASSLGRRWGNYGYTF. Full variable domain (outside the CDR3, taken from reference TRBV7-8 and TRBJ1-2): GAGVSQSPRYKVAKRGQDVALRCDPISGHVSLFWYQQALGQGPEFLTYFQNEAQLDKSGLPSDRFFAERPEGSVSTLKIQRTQQEDSAVYLCASSLGRRWGNYGYTFGSGTRLTVV.

The chain recombines TRBV21-1 with TRBJ1-6. TRBV21-1 is assigned pseudogene status. The CDR3 extends over 15 amino acids. The CDR3 region has the DNA TGTGCCAGCAGCAACGCGGCCCTCGGGAATTCACCCCTCCACTTT. Its translation is CASSNAALGNSPLHF.